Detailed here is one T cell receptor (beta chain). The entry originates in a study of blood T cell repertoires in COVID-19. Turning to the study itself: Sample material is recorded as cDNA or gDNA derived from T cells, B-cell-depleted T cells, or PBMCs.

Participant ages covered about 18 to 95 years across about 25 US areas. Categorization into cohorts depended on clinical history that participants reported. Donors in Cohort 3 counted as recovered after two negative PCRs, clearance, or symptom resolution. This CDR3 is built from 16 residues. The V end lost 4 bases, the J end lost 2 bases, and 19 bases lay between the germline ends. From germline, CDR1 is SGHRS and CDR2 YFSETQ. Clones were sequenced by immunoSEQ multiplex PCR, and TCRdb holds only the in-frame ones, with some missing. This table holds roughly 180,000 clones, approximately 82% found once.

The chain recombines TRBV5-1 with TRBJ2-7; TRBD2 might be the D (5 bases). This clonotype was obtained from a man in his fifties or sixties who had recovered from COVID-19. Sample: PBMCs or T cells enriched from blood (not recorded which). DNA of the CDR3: TGCGCCAGCAGCCCCGGGGATCTTGGGCAAACCTACGAGCAGTACTTC. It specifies CASSPGDLGQTYEQYF.